The present TCR beta chain was sequenced within a study of T cell changes during pregnancy in multiple sclerosis. Germline V CDR1 and CDR2: SGHRS, YFSETQ. Losses at the gene ends were 8 bases for V and 4 bases for J; bases not matched to a gene: 7. This CDR3 spans 14 amino acids. Clones were sequenced by immunoSEQ multiplex PCR, and TCRdb holds only the in-frame ones, with some missing. Of 65,000 to 85,000 clones in the sample, around 90% were seen once. This material consisted of peripheral blood, taken in the third trimester of pregnancy. The sequence was obtained from a female donor with multiple sclerosis, enrolled in a pregnancy study. The V and J genes are TRBV5-1 and TRBJ1-2; 11 bases agree with TRBD1. The CDR3 is CASRDRGGTYGYTF. CDR3 sequence (DNA): TGCGCCAGTCGGGACAGGGGGGGGACCTATGGCTACACCTTC.